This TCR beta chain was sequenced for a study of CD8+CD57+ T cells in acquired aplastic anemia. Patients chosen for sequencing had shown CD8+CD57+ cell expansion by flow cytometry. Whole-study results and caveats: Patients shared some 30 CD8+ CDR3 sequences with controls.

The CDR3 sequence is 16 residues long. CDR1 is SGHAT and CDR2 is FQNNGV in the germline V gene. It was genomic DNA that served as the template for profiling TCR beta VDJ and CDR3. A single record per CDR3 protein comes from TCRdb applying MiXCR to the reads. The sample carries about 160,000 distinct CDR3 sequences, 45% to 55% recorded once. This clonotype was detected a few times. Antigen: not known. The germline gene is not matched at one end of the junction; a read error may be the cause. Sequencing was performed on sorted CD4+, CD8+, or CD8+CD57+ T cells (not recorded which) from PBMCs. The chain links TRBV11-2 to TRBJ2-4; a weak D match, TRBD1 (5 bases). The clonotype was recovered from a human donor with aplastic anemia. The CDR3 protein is CASSHGHGPAKNIRYF. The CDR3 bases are TGTGCCAGCAGCCATGGACACGGTCCAGCCAAAAACATTCGGTACTTC.